Following are 19 T cell receptor beta chains from one sample sequenced in a study of blood T cell repertoires in COVID-19. Assay: immunoSEQ multiplex PCR; the TCRdb copy retains only in-frame clones and omits some. Here the sample spans more than 95,000 clones, about four fifths being singletons. The source material was peripheral blood. These TCRs come from a woman of 80 years or more with active or convalescent COVID-19.

The chain links TRBV2 to TRBJ1-4; 8 bases line up with TRBD1. Trimming cost V 7 bases and J 0 bases; bases outside gene matches: 4. The CDR3 is 15 residues long. The germline gives CDR1 SNHLY, CDR2 FYNNEI. CDR3 coding DNA: TGTGCCAGCAAGAAACAGGGGGCAACTAATGAAAAACTGTTTTTT. Protein: CASKKQGATNEKLFF.

The CDR3 reads CASSLAHSGQFF. DNA of the CDR3: TGTGCCAGCAGCTTGGCGCACAGCGGACAGTTCTTC. The gene calls are TRBV5-5 and TRBJ2-1, with a tentative D call TRBD2 (5 bases). Trimming pared 0 bases from V and 13 bases from J, leaving 11 bases between. This CDR3 region has 12 residues. Per germline, CDR1 SGHKS and CDR2 YYEKEE (reference sequence).

V and J are TRBV28 and TRBJ2-3, with TRBD2 as a possible D gene (5 bases). Trimming pared 5 bases from V and 2 bases from J, leaving 20 bases between. Germline V gives CDR1 MDHEN, CDR2 SYDVKM. The CDR3 loop spans 17 amino acids. Written as DNA, the CDR3 is TGTGCCAGCAGTCGAAAAAAGCCACTAGGGATCACAGATACGCAGTATTTT. Its translation: CASSRKKPLGITDTQYF. Based on the CDR3 plus reference TRBV28 and TRBJ2-3, the full variable domain is DVKVTQSSRYLVKRTGEKVFLECVQDMDHENMFWYRQDPGLGLRLIYFSYDVKMKEKGDIPEGYSVSREKKERFSLILESASTNQTSMYLCASSRKKPLGITDTQYFGPGTRLTVL.

The chain uses TRBV28 and TRBJ1-6, with D tentatively TRBD1 (5 bases). Germline values: CDR1 MDHEN, CDR2 SYDVKM. V was cut by 5 bases and J by 4 bases, with 9 bases left in between. This CDR3 contains 14 residues. CDR3 region: CASSGAAYNSPLHF. The DNA for the CDR3 is TGTGCCAGCAGTGGGGCAGCTTATAATTCACCCCTCCACTTT.

J is TRBJ1-2 and V is TRBV10-3; D remains unclear. Germline CDR1 is ENHRY and CDR2 is SYGVKD. CDR3 length: 12 amino acids. V was shortened by 5 bases and J by 7 bases, with 11 bases between the two germline ends. The CDR3, as DNA: TGTGCCATCAGTCTGATGCAGTCTGGCTACACCTTC. Translation gives CAISLMQSGYTF.

The V and J genes are TRBV11-2 and TRBJ2-7; 9 bases fit TRBD1. The CDR3 sequence is 14 residues long. Germline lookup yields CDR1 SGHAT and CDR2 FQNNGV. The V gene end was trimmed by 5 bases and the J gene end by 6 bases; junction bases not matched to a gene: 8. The CDR3 coding sequence is TGTGCCAGCAGCCCCCGGGACAGGGACGGCGAGCAGTACTTC. It translates to CASSPRDRDGEQYF.

The chain employs TRBV20-1 and TRBJ2-7, with D possibly matching TRBD2 (6 bases). Germline-derived CDR1 and CDR2 are DFQATT and SNEGSKA (reference sequence). The CDR3 is 11 amino acids. V was clipped by 0 bases and J by 7 bases, with 7 bases between them. The CDR3 DNA reads as TGCAGTGCTAGAGATAGCGGAGAGCAGTACTTC. Protein: CSARDSGEQYF.

The chain combines TRBV7-3 with TRBJ1-2; D remains unclear. The CDR3 covers 14 residues. Germline assignment: CDR1 SGHTA and CDR2 FQGTGA. Trimming cost V 2 bases and J 6 bases, with 13 bases left between them. The CDR3 spells CASSLGTGRDGYTF. As DNA, the CDR3 is TGTGCCAGCAGCTTAGGAACGGGGAGAGATGGCTACACCTTC.

The chain carries TRBV5-4 and TRBJ2-2, with 7 bases that match TRBD1. Germline lookup yields CDR1 SGHNT and CDR2 YYREEE (reference sequence). V shed 4 bases and J 8 bases; nucleotides not matched to a gene: 8. CDR3 length: 14 residues. The DNA for the CDR3 is TGTGCCAGCAGCCCTGGGGCAGGGGGAGGGGAGCTGTTTTTT. Amino acids: CASSPGAGGGELFF.

The chain carries TRBV25-1 and TRBJ1-2, with no clear D. The CDR3 is 13 residues long. V lost 5 bases, J lost 7 bases, and 14 bases lay in between. The V gene's germline CDR1 is MGHDK and CDR2 SYGVNS. The CDR3 spells CASSPRAGGGYTF. The CDR3 DNA reads TGTGCCAGCAGTCCGAGGGCGGGTGGTGGCTACACCTTC.

This chain links TRBV5-1 with TRBJ2-1; the match to TRBD2 covers 7 bases. After removal of 0 bases from V and 14 bases from J, the junction contained 8 bases not matched to a gene. The germline V gene has CDR1 SGHRS and CDR2 YFSETQ. The CDR3 is made up of 13 amino acids. The CDR3 sequence is CASSLVAAGVKFF. CDR3 nucleotides: TGCGCCAGCAGCTTGGTAGCCGCGGGGGTTAAGTTCTTC.

This chain joins TRBV27 and TRBJ1-6, with 8 bases lining up with TRBD1. After removal of 6 bases from V and 5 bases from J, the junction contained 9 bases not matched to a gene. Germline V gene data show CDR1 as MNHEY and CDR2 as SMNVEV (reference sequence). The CDR3 runs to 16 residues. The CDR3 DNA sequence: TGTGCCAGCAGCTCGATGACAGGGGTGAATAATTCACCCCTCCACTTT. Amino acids: CASSSMTGVNNSPLHF.

This clone was seen a few times. CDR3 protein: CASSRPDRDEQYF. The DNA of the CDR3 is TGTGCCAGCAGCCGCCCGGACAGGGACGAGCAGTACTTC. The chain joins TRBV5-4 to TRBJ2-7; 8 nucleotides line up with TRBD1. V lost 4 bases and J lost 5; bases outside the gene matches: 5. Germline-derived CDR1 and CDR2 are SGHNT and YYREEE (reference sequence). The CDR3 sequence is 13 residues long.

The V call is TRBV28, the J call TRBJ1-2, with D tentatively TRBD1 (6 bases). The CDR3 is 13 residues long. The ends were cut back, 5 bases at V and 12 bases at J, with 19 bases in the middle. Germline CDR1 reads MDHEN; CDR2 reads SYDVKM. CDR3 DNA sequence: TGTGCCAGCAGTAGCTCAGTGACAGGCCCCCACACCTTC. It encodes CASSSSVTGPHTF.

The chain's CDR3 is CASRGVSGGVGEKLFF. For the CDR3, the DNA is TGTGCCAGCAGGGGAGTCTCGGGAGGGGTGGGAGAAAAACTGTTTTTT. The rearrangement links TRBV28 to TRBJ1-4, with D maybe TRBD1 (5 bases). This CDR3 has 16 residues. The germline V gene encodes CDR1 MDHEN and CDR2 SYDVKM. The V end was cut by 6 bases, the J end by 8 bases, with 22 bases between.

CDR3 amino acids: CASSLGLLKNTEAFF. In DNA, the CDR3 is TGTGCCAGCAGCTTGGGACTCCTAAAGAACACTGAAGCTTTCTTT. The rearrangement links TRBV5-4 to TRBJ1-1; D is ambiguous. The V gene lost 0 bases and the J gene lost 1 base, with 10 bases spanning the gap. The CDR3 spans 15 residues. Germline assignment: CDR1 SGHNT and CDR2 YYREEE (reference sequence).

The rearrangement uses TRBV7-9 and TRBJ1-1; D might be TRBD1 (5 bases). The CDR3 is 13 residues long. Germline assignment: CDR1 SEHNR and CDR2 FQNEAQ (reference sequence). V lost 4 bases, J lost 5 bases, and 11 bases lay in between. The CDR3: CASSSSGGTEAFF. In DNA form, the CDR3 reads TGTGCCAGCAGCTCGTCGGGGGGGACTGAAGCTTTCTTT.

V is TRBV7-2 and J is TRBJ2-5; perhaps TRBD1 as D (6 bases). The J call may be mistaken, given a closer DNA end match to TRBJ2-7. CDR1 is SGHTA, CDR2 FQGNSA, per germline. The CDR3 is made up of 15 amino acids. CDR3 sequence (DNA): TGTGCCAGCAGCTTACTTGGACAGCCTGGATCCGAGCAGTACTTC. Residues: CASSLLGQPGSEQYF.

V is TRBV24-1 and J is TRBJ2-2; perhaps TRBD1 as D (6 bases). The CDR3 totals 13 residues. The germline gives CDR1 KGHDR, CDR2 SFDVKD. V was shortened by 5 bases and J by 13 bases, with 16 bases between the two germline ends. CDR3 region: CATSAGTLRRLFF. CDR3 DNA: TGTGCCACCAGTGCCGGGACATTGAGGCGGCTGTTTTTT.